The rows below give T cell receptor beta chains drawn from one sample of a study of T cells of healthy individuals. TCRdb recomputed calls from the 5' RACE reads with MiXCR, one row per CDR3 protein. The data contain about 53,000 distinct CDR3 sequences, about 15% of them singletons. The receptor set was obtained from a human donor in good health. Both conserved end residues are part of each CDR3. D genes are given only for firm matches. Only some rows state a clone size, as once, few, many or a class for expanded clones.

many,-,TRBJ1-6,TRBV11-1,CASSLMGHSPLHF,TGTGCCAGCAGCTTAATGGGGCATTCACCCCTCCACTTT
many,-,TRBJ1-4,TRBV3-1,CASSQDQLVLNLTVHNEKLFF,TGTGCCAGCAGCCAAGATCAACTGGTGCTTAACTTGACAGTACATAATGAAAAACTGTTTTTT
few,TRBD2,TRBJ2-5,TRBV5-1,CASSTAGLAGQETQYF,TGCGCCAGCAGCACGGCGGGACTAGCGGGGCAAGAGACCCAGTACTTC
many,-,TRBJ1-2,TRBV20-1,CSASPDRRHGYGYTF,TGCAGTGCTTCCCCTGACAGACGCCACGGCTATGGCTACACCTTC
many,-,TRBJ2-5,TRBV25-1,CASSLGTHQETQYF,TGTGCCAGCAGTTTGGGGACACATCAAGAGACCCAGTACTTC
-,TRBD2,TRBJ2-7,TRBV20-1,CSAERESQGLAGVYEQYF,TGCAGTGCTGAAAGAGAGTCCCAAGGACTAGCTGGTGTCTACGAGCAGTACTTC
few,TRBD2,TRBJ2-7,TRBV9,CASSFASGGAIYEQYF,TGTGCCAGCAGCTTTGCTAGCGGGGGGGCGATCTACGAGCAGTACTTC
-,TRBD1,TRBJ1-2,TRBV5-1,CASSSTGEVTGYTF,TGCGCCAGCAGCTCAACAGGGGAGGTTACTGGCTACACCTTC
-,TRBD1,TRBJ1-3,TRBV18,CASSPRTGSGNTIYF,TGTGCCAGCTCACCTCGGACAGGCTCTGGAAACACCATATATTTT
-,-,TRBJ1-2,TRBV6-1,CASRATSSGGYGYTF,TGTGCCAGCAGAGCAACGAGCTCCGGGGGTTATGGCTACACCTTC
few,-,TRBJ2-7,TRBV2,CASREGIVPEQYF,TGTGCCAGCAGAGAGGGGATCGTCCCCGAGCAGTACTTC
few,-,TRBJ2-2,TRBV11-2,CASSLGSGELFF,TGTGCCAGCAGCTTGGGGTCCGGGGAGCTGTTTTTT
-,-,TRBJ1-5,TRBV12-3/TRBV12-4,CASSLGSPGYQPQHF,TGTGCCAGCAGTTTAGGTAGTCCAGGCTATCAGCCCCAGCATTTT
few,TRBD2,TRBJ2-7,TRBV7-2,CASSLGGRSDEQYF,TGTGCCAGCAGCTTAGGCGGGAGGTCCGACGAGCAGTACTTC
few,TRBD2,TRBJ2-3,TRBV9,CASSGNRRGVLTDTQYF,TGTGCCAGCAGCGGCAATCGTCGGGGGGTTTTGACAGATACGCAGTATTTT
-,-,TRBJ2-7,TRBV12-3/TRBV12-4,CASSSSGEGPNEQYF,TGTGCCAGCAGTTCCTCAGGGGAGGGTCCTAACGAGCAGTACTTC
many,TRBD2,TRBJ2-3,TRBV7-2,CASSLGLAGGDTQYF,TGTGCCAGCAGCCTTGGACTAGCGGGAGGAGATACGCAGTATTTT